This T cell receptor beta chain was found in a study of cytomegalovirus exposure and HLA in healthy donors. Study-wide results and limits: Most subjects had HLA-A and HLA-B alleles reportedly predicted accurately by TCR beta sequences. Across HLA loci, a later analysis found differing TCR association rates, with DRB1 most and HLA-C fewest. Roughly uniform sequencing depth across donors was assumed, possibly incorrectly.

Per the germline V gene, CDR1 is MGHRA and CDR2 is YSYEKL. V lost 1 base and J lost 2; bases outside the gene matches: 7. This CDR3 is built from 16 residues. Concerning this clone: Its antigen remains unidentified.

The PCR used 60 Vbeta and 13 Jbeta primers. Repertoires were generated with immunoSEQ multiplex PCR, while TCRdb's copy carries only in-frame clones and drops some. This table holds over 100,000 clones, 65% to 90% found once. The TCR comes from a woman aged 25-40 years in good health and CMV-seronegative. Sample: PBMCs. The chain combines TRBV4-1 with TRBJ2-7, with 8 bases that match TRBD2. CDR3 residues: CASSQVSSGMPYEQYF. The DNA of the CDR3 is TGCGCCAGCAGCCAAGTGAGTAGCGGGATGCCCTACGAGCAGTACTTC.